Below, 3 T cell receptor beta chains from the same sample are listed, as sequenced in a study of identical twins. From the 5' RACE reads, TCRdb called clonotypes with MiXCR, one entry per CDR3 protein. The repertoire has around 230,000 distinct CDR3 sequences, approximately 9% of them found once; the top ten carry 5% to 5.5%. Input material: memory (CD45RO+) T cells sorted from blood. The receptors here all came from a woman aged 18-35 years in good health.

CDR3 nucleotide sequence: TGTGCCACCGAAGAGTACACTGAAGCTTTCTTT. Translation gives CATEEYTEAFF. The chain carries TRBV6-1 and TRBJ1-1, with no clear D. V lost 10 bases and J 3 bases, leaving 9 bases between the germline ends. Germline loops: CDR1 MNHNS, CDR2 SASEGT. This CDR3 has 11 residues.

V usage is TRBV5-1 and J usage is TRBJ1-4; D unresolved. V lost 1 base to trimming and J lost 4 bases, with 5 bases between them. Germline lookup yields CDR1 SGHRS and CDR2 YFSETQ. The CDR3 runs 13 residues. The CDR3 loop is CASSLSSNEKLFF. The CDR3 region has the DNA TGCGCCAGCAGCTTGTCGAGTAATGAAAAACTGTTTTTT.

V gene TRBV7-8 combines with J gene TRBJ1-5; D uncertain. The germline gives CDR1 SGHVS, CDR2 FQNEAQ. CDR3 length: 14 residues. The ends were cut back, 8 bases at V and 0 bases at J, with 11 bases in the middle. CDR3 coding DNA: TGTGCCAGCTCCGGGGAGTATAGCAATCAGCCCCAGCATTTT. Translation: CASSGEYSNQPQHF.